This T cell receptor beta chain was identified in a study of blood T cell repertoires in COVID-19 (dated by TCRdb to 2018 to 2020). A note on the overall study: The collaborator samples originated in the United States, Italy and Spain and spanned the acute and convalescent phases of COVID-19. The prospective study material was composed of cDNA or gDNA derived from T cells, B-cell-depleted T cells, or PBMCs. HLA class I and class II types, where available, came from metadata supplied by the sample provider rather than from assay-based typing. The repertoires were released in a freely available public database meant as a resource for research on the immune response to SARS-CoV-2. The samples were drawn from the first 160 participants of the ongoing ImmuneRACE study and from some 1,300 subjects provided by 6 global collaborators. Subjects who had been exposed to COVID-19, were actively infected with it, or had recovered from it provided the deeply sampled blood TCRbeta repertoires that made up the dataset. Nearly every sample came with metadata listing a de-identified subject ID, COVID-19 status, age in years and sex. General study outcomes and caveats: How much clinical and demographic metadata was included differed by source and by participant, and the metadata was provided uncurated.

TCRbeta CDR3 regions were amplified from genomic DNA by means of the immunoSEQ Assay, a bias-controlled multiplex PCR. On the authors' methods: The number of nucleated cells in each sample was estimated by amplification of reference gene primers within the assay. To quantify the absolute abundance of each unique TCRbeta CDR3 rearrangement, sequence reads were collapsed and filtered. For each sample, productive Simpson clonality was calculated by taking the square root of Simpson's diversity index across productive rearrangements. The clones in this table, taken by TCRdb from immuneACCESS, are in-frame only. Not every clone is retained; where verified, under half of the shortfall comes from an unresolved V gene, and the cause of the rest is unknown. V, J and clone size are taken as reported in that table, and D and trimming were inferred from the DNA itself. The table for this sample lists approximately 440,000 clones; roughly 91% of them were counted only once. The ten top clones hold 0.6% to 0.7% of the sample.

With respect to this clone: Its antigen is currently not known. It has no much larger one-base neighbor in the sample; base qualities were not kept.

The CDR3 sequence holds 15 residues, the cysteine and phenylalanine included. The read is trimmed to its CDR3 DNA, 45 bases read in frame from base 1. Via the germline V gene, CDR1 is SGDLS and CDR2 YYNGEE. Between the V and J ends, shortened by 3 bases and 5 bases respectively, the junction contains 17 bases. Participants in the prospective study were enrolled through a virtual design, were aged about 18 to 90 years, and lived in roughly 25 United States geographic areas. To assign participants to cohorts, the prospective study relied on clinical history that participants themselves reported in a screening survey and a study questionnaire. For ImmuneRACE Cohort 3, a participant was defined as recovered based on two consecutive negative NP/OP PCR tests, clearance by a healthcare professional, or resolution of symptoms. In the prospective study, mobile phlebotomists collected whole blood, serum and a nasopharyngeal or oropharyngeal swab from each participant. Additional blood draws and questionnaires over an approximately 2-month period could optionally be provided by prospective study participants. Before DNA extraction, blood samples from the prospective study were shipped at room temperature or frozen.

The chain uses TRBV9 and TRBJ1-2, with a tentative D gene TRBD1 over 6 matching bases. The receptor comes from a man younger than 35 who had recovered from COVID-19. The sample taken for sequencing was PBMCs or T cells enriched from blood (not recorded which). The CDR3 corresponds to CASSGYRTDLYGYTF. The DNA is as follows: TGTGCCAGCAGCGGTTACCGGACAGATTTATATGGCTACACCTTC.